These 7 T cell receptor beta chains were all obtained from the same sample, sequenced in a study of OX40 agonist ivuxolimab in advanced cancers. Sequencing used immunoSEQ multiplex PCR; TCRdb keeps in-frame clones, though not all of them. Here the sample spans about 77,000 clones, roughly 89% being singletons. This specimen consisted of CD4+ or CD8+ T cells sorted from blood, obtained in a trial of the OX40 agonist ivuxolimab. The receptors originated from an adult with an advanced solid tumor such as melanoma, head and neck, liver or kidney cancer.

This sequence joins TRBV28 and TRBJ2-1; D may be TRBD2 (7 bases). The CDR3 loop spans 13 amino acids. Per germline, CDR1 MDHEN and CDR2 SYDVKM. The V end lost 4 bases, the J end lost 7 bases, and 11 bases lay between the germline ends. CDR3 in amino acids: CASSSGGPNEQFF. Written as DNA, the CDR3 is TGTGCCAGCAGTTCCGGGGGGCCGAATGAGCAGTTCTTC.

For the CDR3, the DNA is TGTGCCAGCAGCCAAGTAGGTAGCTCTGGAAACACCATATATTTT. The encoded protein is CASSQVGSSGNTIYF. The V call is TRBV4-2, the J call TRBJ1-3, with no clear D. V was shortened by 1 base and J by 0 bases, with 7 bases between the two germline ends. This CDR3 is built from 15 residues. CDR1 and CDR2 (germline): LGHNA, YNFKEQ.

The CDR3 nucleotides read TGCGCCAGCAGCTTGAAAGATTGGACTGAAGCTTTCTTT. As protein: CASSLKDWTEAFF. The chain is built from TRBV5-1 and TRBJ1-1, with D unresolved. The CDR3 runs 13 residues. The V end lost 1 base, the J end lost 5 bases, and 9 bases lay between the germline ends. Germline V gene sequence: CDR1 SGHRS, CDR2 YFSETQ.

This clone showed up just once. The gene calls are TRBV28 and TRBJ2-3, with a weak D call TRBD1 (5 bases). The germline CDR1 and CDR2 sequences are MDHEN and SYDVKM. Between the trimmed V and J ends, which lost 6 bases and 4 bases, there was a span of 8 bases. This CDR3 is 12 amino acids long. The CDR3 protein is CASRGRSDTQYF. CDR3 in DNA: TGTGCCAGCAGGGGGCGTTCAGATACGCAGTATTTT.

This sequence joins TRBV5-1 and TRBJ1-1, with D possibly TRBD1 on 5 matching bases. The CDR3 covers 15 residues. Germline V gives CDR1 SGHRS, CDR2 YFSETQ. V lost 4 bases, J lost 2 bases, and 15 bases lay in between. CDR3 loop: CASSQFGTGNTEAFF. The CDR3 region has the DNA TGCGCCAGCAGCCAATTCGGGACCGGTAACACTGAAGCTTTCTTT.

The table lists this clone with a count of one. One end of the junction fails to match germline, which may point to a read error. The chain links TRBV7-7 to TRBJ2-5; D assignment may be TRBD1 or TRBD2 (6 bases each). TRBJ2-7 matches the DNA end more closely, so the J call is doubtful. This CDR3 comprises 16 residues. Germline loops: CDR1 SSHAT, CDR2 FNYEAQ (reference sequence). CDR3 amino acids: CASSLGGLGSTSEQYF. Written as DNA, the CDR3 is TGTGCTAGCAGCTTAGGGGGGTTGGGCAGCACTAGCGAGCAGTACTTC.

This clone was recorded only once. V is TRBV30 and J is TRBJ2-3, with 10 bases that match TRBD2. Trimming took 5 bases from V and 4 from J; bases not matched to a gene: 12. The CDR3 has 16 residues. Germline V gene sequence: CDR1 GTSNPN, CDR2 SVGIG (reference sequence). The CDR3 DNA is TGTGCCTGGGGCCGTCTACTAGCGGGAAGGGCAGATACGCAGTATTTT. The encoded protein is CAWGRLLAGRADTQYF.